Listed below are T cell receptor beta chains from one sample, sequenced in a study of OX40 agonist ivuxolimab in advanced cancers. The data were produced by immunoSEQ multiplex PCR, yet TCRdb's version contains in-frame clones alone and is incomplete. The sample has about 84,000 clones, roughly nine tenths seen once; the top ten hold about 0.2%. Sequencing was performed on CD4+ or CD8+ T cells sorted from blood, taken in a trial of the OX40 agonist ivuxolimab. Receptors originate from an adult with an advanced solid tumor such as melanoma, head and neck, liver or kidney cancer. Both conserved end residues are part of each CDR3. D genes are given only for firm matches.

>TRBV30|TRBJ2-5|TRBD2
CAWSYRTSGQETQYF
TGTGCCTGGAGCTACCGGACTAGCGGCCAAGAGACCCAGTACTTC
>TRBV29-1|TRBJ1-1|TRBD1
CSVTGVTGTEAFF
TGCAGCGTGACAGGGGTTACGGGCACTGAAGCTTTCTTT
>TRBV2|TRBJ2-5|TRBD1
CASSTGGEETQYF
TGTGCCAGCAGTACAGGGGGCGAGGAGACCCAGTACTTC
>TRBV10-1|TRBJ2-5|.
CASSPGAGETQYF
TGCGCCAGCAGTCCGGGGGCCGGAGAGACCCAGTACTTC
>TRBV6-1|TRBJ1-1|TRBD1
CASTAGGWNTEAFF
TGTGCCAGCACCGCAGGGGGATGGAACACTGAAGCTTTCTTT
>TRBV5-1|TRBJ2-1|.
CASSAGQNNEQFF
TGCGCCAGCAGTGCAGGACAGAACAATGAGCAGTTCTTC
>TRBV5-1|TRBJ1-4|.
CASSLILSTKMFF
TGCGCCAGCAGCTTGATCTTGAGTACTAAGATGTTTTTT
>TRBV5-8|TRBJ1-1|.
CASSKGGNTEAFF
TGTGCCAGCAGCAAAGGGGGAAACACTGAAGCTTTCTTT
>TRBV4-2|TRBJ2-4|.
CASSQERNRADKNIQYF
TGTGCCAGCAGCCAAGAAAGGAACAGGGCGGACAAAAACATTCAGTACTTC
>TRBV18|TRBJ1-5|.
CASSPPPQGNQPQHF
TGTGCCAGCTCACCACCCCCTCAGGGAAATCAGCCCCAGCATTTT
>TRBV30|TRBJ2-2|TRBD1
CACRTGANTGELFF
TGTGCCTGCCGGACAGGGGCGAACACCGGGGAGCTGTTTTTT